The sequence of this T cell receptor beta chain was determined in a study of cytomegalovirus exposure and HLA in healthy donors. Study conclusions and caveats: Serostatus for CMV was the only available immune exposure information. Confirmation was obtained in vitro that three CMV-associated chains are specific for CMV antigens.

In the case of this clone: What it binds is unknown. One end of the junction varies from germline; a read error may be responsible.

There are 13 residues in the CDR3. Germline assignment: CDR1 SSHAT and CDR2 FNYEAQ (reference sequence). Primers for the PCR totalled 60 Vbeta and 13 Jbeta. Profiling relied on immunoSEQ multiplex PCR, and the TCRdb table lists in-frame clones only, not all of them. This sample has about 150,000 clones, with roughly 80% found just once. Sequencing was carried out using PBMCs. V is TRBV7-7 and J is TRBJ2-5; D not resolved. The TCR was taken from a male donor in good health and CMV-seronegative. The CDR3 protein is CASSTTGEETQYF. The CDR3 bases are TGTGCTAGCAGCACAACTGGAGAAGAGACCCAGTACTTC. Filled out from reference TRBV7-7 and TRBJ2-5, the complete variable domain reads GAGVSQSPRYKVTKRGQDVTLRCDPISSHATLYWYQQALGQGPEFLTYFNYEAQPDKSGLPSDRFSAERPEGSISTLTIQRTEQRDSAMYRCASSTTGEETQYFGPGTRLLVL.